A selection of T cell receptor beta chains follows, all from one sample in a study of T cell changes during pregnancy in multiple sclerosis. The table came from immunoSEQ multiplex PCR; TCRdb's copy has only in-frame clones and leaves some out. This table has tens of thousands of clones, about 89% appearing once. The sequenced sample was CD8+ T cells from peripheral blood mononuclear cells, obtained in the third trimester of pregnancy. Source of these receptors: a female donor with multiple sclerosis, enrolled in a pregnancy study. Both conserved end residues are part of each CDR3. The order of the fields is D gene, clone size, J gene, V gene, CDR3 protein, CDR3 DNA. The D gene is left open where the match is weak. Clone size, where shown, is once, few, many, or a class for clones that have expanded.

d_gene: -; abundance: -; j_gene: TRBJ1-3; v_gene: TRBV5-1; CDR3aa: CASSLGFGSSGNTIYF; CDR3nt: TGCGCCAGCAGCTTGGGATTCGGTAGCTCTGGAAACACCATATATTTT
d_gene: -; abundance: -; j_gene: TRBJ2-7; v_gene: TRBV10-3; CDR3aa: CAIKSSDDSYEQYF; CDR3nt: TGTGCCATCAAGTCCAGCGATGACTCCTACGAGCAGTACTTC
d_gene: TRBD1; abundance: -; j_gene: TRBJ2-1; v_gene: TRBV30; CDR3aa: CAWSWTGDYNEQFF; CDR3nt: TGTGCCTGGAGCTGGACAGGGGACTACAATGAGCAGTTCTTC
d_gene: -; abundance: -; j_gene: TRBJ2-7; v_gene: TRBV11-2; CDR3aa: CACTGLFEQYF; CDR3nt: TGTGCCTGTACAGGGCTCTTCGAGCAGTACTTC
d_gene: -; abundance: -; j_gene: TRBJ2-1; v_gene: TRBV7-6; CDR3aa: CASSLHFRRTATYNEQFF; CDR3nt: TGTGCCAGCAGCTTACACTTCCGACGGACAGCCACCTACAATGAGCAGTTCTTC
d_gene: -; abundance: few; j_gene: TRBJ1-2; v_gene: TRBV6-4; CDR3aa: CASSPDTTSYGYTF; CDR3nt: TGTGCCAGCAGCCCCGACACCACTAGCTATGGCTACACCTTC
d_gene: -; abundance: -; j_gene: TRBJ2-3; v_gene: TRBV25-1; CDR3aa: CASREGRLTDTQYF; CDR3nt: TGTGCCAGCAGAGAGGGCCGGCTCACAGATACGCAGTATTTT
d_gene: -; abundance: few; j_gene: TRBJ1-1; v_gene: TRBV30; CDR3aa: CASDMTGMTEAFF; CDR3nt: TGTGCCTCTGATATGACAGGAATGACTGAAGCTTTCTTT
d_gene: -; abundance: -; j_gene: TRBJ2-3; v_gene: TRBV6-6; CDR3aa: CASSYSTLLATDTQYF; CDR3nt: TGTGCCAGCAGTTACTCGACGTTGCTAGCGACAGATACGCAGTATTTT
d_gene: TRBD2; abundance: -; j_gene: TRBJ2-7; v_gene: TRBV5-5; CDR3aa: CASSPGLGYYEQYF; CDR3nt: TGTGCCAGCAGCCCGGGACTAGGATACTACGAGCAGTACTTC
d_gene: -; abundance: -; j_gene: TRBJ2-7; v_gene: TRBV12-5; CDR3aa: CASGLVLVGRLDEQYF; CDR3nt: TGTGCTAGTGGTTTGGTACTCGTTGGGAGGTTGGACGAGCAGTACTTC
d_gene: -; abundance: -; j_gene: TRBJ2-3; v_gene: TRBV29-1; CDR3aa: CSGREVTNPEVDTQYF; CDR3nt: TGCAGCGGCCGCGAGGTCACGAACCCCGAAGTAGATACGCAGTATTTT
d_gene: TRBD2; abundance: -; j_gene: TRBJ2-1; v_gene: TRBV7-9; CDR3aa: CASSLESGAYNEQFF; CDR3nt: TGTGCCAGCAGCTTAGAGAGCGGGGCCTACAATGAGCAGTTCTTC
d_gene: -; abundance: -; j_gene: TRBJ2-3; v_gene: TRBV18; CDR3aa: CASSPPGAGTDTQYF; CDR3nt: TGTGCCAGCTCACCACCGGGGGCTGGCACAGATACGCAGTATTTT
d_gene: -; abundance: once; j_gene: TRBJ2-7; v_gene: TRBV7-9; CDR3aa: CASSADGYEQYF; CDR3nt: TGTGCCAGCAGCGCGGATGGCTACGAGCAGTACTTC
d_gene: -; abundance: -; j_gene: TRBJ1-2; v_gene: TRBV11-2; CDR3aa: CASSSRTDYGYTF; CDR3nt: TGTGCCAGCAGCTCCCGAACAGATTATGGCTACACCTTC
d_gene: -; abundance: -; j_gene: TRBJ1-2; v_gene: TRBV5-1; CDR3aa: CASSLTDYGYTF; CDR3nt: TGCGCCAGCAGCTTGACGGACTATGGCTACACCTTC
d_gene: -; abundance: -; j_gene: TRBJ2-7; v_gene: TRBV2; CDR3aa: CASKEGGKSSYEQYF; CDR3nt: TGTGCCAGCAAGGAGGGCGGTAAGAGCTCCTACGAGCAGTACTTC
d_gene: TRBD2; abundance: once; j_gene: TRBJ2-7; v_gene: TRBV6-1; CDR3aa: CASSELAGVDEQYF; CDR3nt: TGTGCCAGCAGTGAACTAGCGGGAGTAGACGAGCAGTACTTC
d_gene: -; abundance: -; j_gene: TRBJ2-5; v_gene: TRBV7-6; CDR3aa: CASSLVRGDLGTQYF; CDR3nt: TGTGCCAGCAGCTTAGTCCGCGGGGATCTTGGGACCCAGTACTTC
d_gene: -; abundance: -; j_gene: TRBJ1-1; v_gene: TRBV6-1; CDR3aa: CASSQTGGRAEAFF; CDR3nt: TGTGCCAGCAGTCAGACCGGGGGACGGGCTGAAGCTTTCTTT
d_gene: TRBD1; abundance: once; j_gene: TRBJ2-7; v_gene: TRBV5-4; CDR3aa: CASSTGTVAEQYF; CDR3nt: TGTGCCAGCAGCACCGGGACAGTGGCCGAGCAGTACTTC